The entry below describes one TCR beta chain. Here immunoSEQ multiplex PCR was the method, and the copy in TCRdb shows in-frame clones only, minus some. The sample shows about 6,900 clones, 74% of them seen only once. This sample was taken from a study of somatic mutations in cytotoxic T cells in rheumatoid arthritis. Germline V gives CDR1 LNHDA, CDR2 SQIVND (reference sequence). There are 11 residues in the CDR3. V shed 6 bases and J shed 6 bases, with 8 bases lying between them. Sequencing input: CD8+ T cells sorted from blood. The rearrangement uses TRBV19 and TRBJ1-1; D remains ambiguous. This receptor was identified in an adult with rheumatoid arthritis. This CDR3 reads CASSQVAEAFF. For the CDR3, the DNA is TGTGCCAGTAGCCAGGTGGCTGAAGCTTTCTTT. Filled out from reference TRBV19 and TRBJ1-1, the complete variable domain reads DGGITQSPKYLFRKEGQNVTLSCEQNLNHDAMYWYRQDPGQGLRLIYYSQIVNDFQKGDIAEGYSVSREKKESFPLTVTSAQKNPTAFYLCASSQVAEAFFGQGTRLTVV.